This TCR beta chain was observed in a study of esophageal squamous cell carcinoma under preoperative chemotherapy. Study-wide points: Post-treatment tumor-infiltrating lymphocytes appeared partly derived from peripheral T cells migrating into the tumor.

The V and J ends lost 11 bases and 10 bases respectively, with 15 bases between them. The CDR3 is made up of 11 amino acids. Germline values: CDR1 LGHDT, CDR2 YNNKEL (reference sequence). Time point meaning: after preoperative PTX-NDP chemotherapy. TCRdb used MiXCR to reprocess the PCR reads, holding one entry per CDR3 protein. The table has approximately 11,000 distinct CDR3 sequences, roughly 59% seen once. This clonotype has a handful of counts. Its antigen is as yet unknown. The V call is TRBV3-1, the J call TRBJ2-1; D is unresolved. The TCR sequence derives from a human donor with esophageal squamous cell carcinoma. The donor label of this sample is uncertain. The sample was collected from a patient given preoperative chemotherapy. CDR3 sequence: CASQRSTEQFF. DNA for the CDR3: TGTGCCTCCCAGAGGAGCACCGAGCAGTTCTTC.